What follows describes a single T cell receptor (beta chain). Its antigen is currently not known. Base qualities are not at hand, and no much larger clone is one base apart. Per the germline V gene, SQVTM is the CDR1 and ANQGSEA is the CDR2. Trimming accounts for 3 bases at V and 7 bases at J, while the number of junction bases matched to no gene is 4. The CDR3, from cysteine to phenylalanine, totals 13 residues. Only the CDR3 region is kept as DNA, spanning 39 bases read in frame from base 1. These data belong to a study of blood T cell repertoires in COVID-19 (dated by TCRdb to between 2020 and 2021). In the study overall: Samples from collaborators originated in the United States, Italy and Spain and spanned both the acute and convalescent phases of COVID-19. Subjects who had been exposed to COVID-19, were actively infected with it, or had recovered from it provided the deeply sampled blood TCRbeta repertoires that made up the dataset. Where available, HLA class I and class II types were taken from metadata supplied by the sample provider and were not determined by assay-based typing. Sample metadata almost always included a de-identified subject ID, COVID-19 status, age in years and sex. A freely available public database, intended as a resource for researchers studying the immune response to SARS-CoV-2, is where the repertoires were released. Samples came from the ongoing ImmuneRACE study (first 160 participants) plus 1,254 subjects from 6 global collaborators. The material from the prospective study consisted of cDNA or gDNA derived from T cells, B-cell-depleted T cells, or PBMCs.

TCRbeta CDR3 regions were amplified from genomic DNA by means of the immunoSEQ Assay, a bias-controlled multiplex PCR. From the authors' description of their analysis: Nucleated cell counts per sample were estimated from amplification of reference gene primers within the assay. Sequence reads were collapsed and filtered to measure the absolute abundance of every unique TCRbeta CDR3 rearrangement. For each sample, productive Simpson clonality was calculated as the square root of Simpson's diversity index over productive rearrangements. Here the immuneACCESS table is served through TCRdb, limited to in-frame sequences with V and J called. Missing clones are a known gap in these copies; in checked studies unresolved V genes cover under half, and the rest lacks a known reason. The DNA was the basis for D and trimming; V, J and clone size are from that table. The sample contains approximately 46,000 clones, roughly 87% of them found a single time. The ten largest clonotypes hold about 16% of the sample.

The collaborating institutions used their own protocols to collect whole blood in K2EDTA tubes. Collaborator samples were shipped for TCRbeta analysis as frozen whole blood, isolated PBMCs, or DNA extracted from either sample type. Points the paper makes about the study in general: Clinical and demographic metadata were provided uncurated, with the amount varying by source and participant.

The source material was peripheral blood. The source of this sequence is an older man with active COVID-19. The sequence links TRBV29-1 to TRBJ2-1, with 9 central nucleotides matching TRBD2. The DNA is TGCAGCGTTGAGGCGGGGGGGAGGAATGAGCAGTTCTTC. The encoded protein is CSVEAGGRNEQFF.